What follows describes a single T cell receptor beta chain. Its matching antigen is unknown. Treatment here: around 19 received Ad26.COV2.S at low or high dose, single or two shots; about 5 received placebo; per-sample allocation not given. Day 63 after the first injection of vaccine or placebo was the sampling time. Germline CDR1 and CDR2: MDHEN and SYDVKM. The CDR3 runs to 15 residues. Trimming removed 10 bases at V and 7 bases at J, with 20 bases between. Using immunoSEQ multiplex PCR, the repertoire was profiled, and TCRdb retains in-frame clones only, with some absent. The data hold about 350,000 clones, with approximately 90% observed a single time. The data are from a study of Ad26.COV2.S vaccination and SARS-CoV-2 variants. The wider study: COV1001, an Ad26.COV2.S trial, supplied this vaccine-arm donor. Once or twice, 56 days apart, Ad26.COV2.S was delivered intramuscularly. Study-level points and caveats: People who got the vaccine had more spike-specific TCR breadth than people who got placebo.

The chain joins TRBV28 to TRBJ1-6; the D gene is possibly TRBD1 (6 bases). The clonotype originates from a person between 18 and 65 years old who received the Ad26.COV2.S COVID-19 vaccine or a placebo. Sequencing was performed on peripheral blood, taken in a trial of Ad26.COV2.S vaccine versus placebo. The CDR3 DNA is TGTGCCACCAGGGGAGTTAGCGCGTCCAATTCACCCCTCCACTTT. It yields the protein CATRGVSASNSPLHF.